This T cell receptor (beta chain) was documented in a study of T cell repertoires in cytomegalovirus infection. As for the study in general: Matching HLA type, along with CMV infection, was indicated by public TCR beta signatures. Points from the study as a whole: Summed frequency of public TCR beta families distinguished CMV carriers with the relevant HLA. Dominating the ex vivo response were TCR beta clonotypes that were CMV-specific and HLA-C-restricted.

A remark on this clonotype: Its matching antigen is unknown.

V lost 6 bases to trimming and J lost 3 bases, with 17 bases between them. The CDR3 extends over 15 amino acids. In germline, CDR1 is MDHEN, CDR2 SYDVKM. Via MiXCR, TCRdb re-called the reads, giving one row per CDR3 protein. The table shows about 890,000 distinct CDR3 sequences, with about a third occurring only once. Specimen: cultured CD8+ T cells from PBMCs, collected from culture after CMV antigen stimulation. The receptor's source is a human donor in good health (CMV status not recorded). Some clones in this sample may be carry-over from other donors' samples. The chain joins TRBV28 to TRBJ1-1; D is ambiguous. In DNA, the CDR3 is TGTGCCAGCAGCTTTCAAGGCCCCGGGGACACTGAAGCTTTCTTT. Translating gives CASSFQGPGDTEAFF.